What follows is one TCR beta chain and its context. Its antigen remains unknown. V lost 1 base, J lost 3 bases, and 12 bases lay in between. Germline V gene sequence: CDR1 KGHSH, CDR2 LQKENI. This CDR3 spans 16 amino acids. The data originate from a study of shared clonotypes between healthy human individuals. Overall study: For every donor, three CD4 naive, three CD4 memory, two CD8 naive and one CD8 memory plates were used.

Study results and caveats: Memory subsets had estimated richness that was generally smaller than that of naive subsets. The donor pool, a small one, limited the genetic and exposure-history diversity represented. Only blood samples were collected, and tissue repertoires likely differ.

Some clones are missing from TCRdb's copy, which holds only in-frame ones; the method was immunoSEQ multiplex PCR. The sample consists of approximately 2,000,000 clones, just under 95% of them appearing once. The chain is built from TRBV18 and TRBJ2-2; unclear D gene. The source is a man younger than 35 in good health. Some clones in this sample may be carry-over from other donors' samples. Sequencing was done on a sample of naive CD4+ T cells from PBMCs. Specified subset: CD45RA+ positively selected. CDR3 in amino acids: CASSPLSYSDTGELFF. The CDR3 DNA sequence: TGTGCCAGCTCACCACTGTCTTACAGCGACACCGGGGAGCTGTTTTTT.